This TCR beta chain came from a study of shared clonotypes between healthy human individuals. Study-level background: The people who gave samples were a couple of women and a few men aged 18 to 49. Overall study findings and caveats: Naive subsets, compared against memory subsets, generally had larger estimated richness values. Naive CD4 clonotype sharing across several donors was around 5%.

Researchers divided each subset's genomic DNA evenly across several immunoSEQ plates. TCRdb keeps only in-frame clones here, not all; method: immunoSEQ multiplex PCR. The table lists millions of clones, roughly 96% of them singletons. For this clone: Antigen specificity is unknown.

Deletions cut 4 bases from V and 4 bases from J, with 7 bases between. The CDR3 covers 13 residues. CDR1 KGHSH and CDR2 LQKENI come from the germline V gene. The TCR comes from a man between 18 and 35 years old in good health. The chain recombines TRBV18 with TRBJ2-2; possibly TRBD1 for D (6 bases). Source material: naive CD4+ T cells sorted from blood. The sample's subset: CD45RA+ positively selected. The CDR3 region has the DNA TGTGCCAGCTCACTCAGGGGCACCGGGGAGCTGTTTTTT. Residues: CASSLRGTGELFF. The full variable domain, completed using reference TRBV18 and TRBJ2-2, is NAGVMQNPRHLVRRRGQEARLRCSPMKGHSHVYWYRQLPEEGLKFMVYLQKENIIDESGMPKERFSAEFPKEGPSILRIQQVVRGDSAAYFCASSLRGTGELFFGEGSRLTVL.